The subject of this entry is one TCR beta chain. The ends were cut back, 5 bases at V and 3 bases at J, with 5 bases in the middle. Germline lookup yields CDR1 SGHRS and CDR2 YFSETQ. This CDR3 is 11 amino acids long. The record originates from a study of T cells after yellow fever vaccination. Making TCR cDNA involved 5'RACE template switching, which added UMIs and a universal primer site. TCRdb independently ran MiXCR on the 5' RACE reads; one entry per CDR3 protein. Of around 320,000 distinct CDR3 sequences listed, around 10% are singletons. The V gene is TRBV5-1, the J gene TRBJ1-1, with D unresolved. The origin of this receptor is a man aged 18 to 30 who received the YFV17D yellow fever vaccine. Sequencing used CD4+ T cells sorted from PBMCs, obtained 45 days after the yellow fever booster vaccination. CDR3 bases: TGCGCCAGCAGGGCCGACACTGAAGCTTTCTTT. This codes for CASRADTEAFF.